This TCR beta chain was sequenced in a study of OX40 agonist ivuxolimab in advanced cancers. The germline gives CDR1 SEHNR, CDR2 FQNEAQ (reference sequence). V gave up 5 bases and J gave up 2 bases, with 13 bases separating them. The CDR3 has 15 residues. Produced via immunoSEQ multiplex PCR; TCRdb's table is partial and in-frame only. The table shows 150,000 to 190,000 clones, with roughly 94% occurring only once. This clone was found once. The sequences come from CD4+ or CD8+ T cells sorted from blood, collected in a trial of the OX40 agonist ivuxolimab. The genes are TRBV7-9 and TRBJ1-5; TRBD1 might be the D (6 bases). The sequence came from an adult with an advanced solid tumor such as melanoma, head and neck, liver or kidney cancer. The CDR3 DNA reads TGTGCCAGCAGCGGGCCACAGGGCGGCAATCAGCCCCAGCATTTT. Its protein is CASSGPQGGNQPQHF.